A selection of T cell receptor beta chains follows, all from one sample in a study of blood T cell dynamics during melanoma immunotherapy. Here immunoSEQ multiplex PCR was the method, and the copy in TCRdb shows in-frame clones only, minus some. The repertoire holds approximately 14,000 clones, with 80% to 90% as singletons. Sequencing was performed on blood, taken from a patient treated with checkpoint blockade. The receptors here all came from a human donor with melanoma. CDR3s include the opening cysteine and the closing phenylalanine or tryptophan. The D gene is left open where the match is weak. The size field is filled for only some rows; it gives once, few, many or a size class.

TRBV10-3	.	TRBJ2-2	.	TGTGCCATCAGACAGCTGAACACCGGGGAGCTGTTTTTT	CAIRQLNTGELFF
TRBV9	.	TRBJ2-3	.	TGTGCCAGCAGCGTAGCAGCGGCATTGTACACAGATACGCAGTATTTT	CASSVAAALYTDTQYF
TRBV20-1	.	TRBJ2-1	.	TGCAGTGCTAGAGTCCCCAATGAGCAGTTCTTC	CSARVPNEQFF
TRBV9	TRBD1	TRBJ2-2	.	TGTGCCAGCAGCCGCAGGACAGGGGGCTACACCGGGGAGCTGTTTTTT	CASSRRTGGYTGELFF
TRBV9	TRBD2	TRBJ2-1	.	TGTGCCAGCAGCCCAACTAGCGGGAGAGGCAATGAGCAGTTCTTC	CASSPTSGRGNEQFF
TRBV4-2	TRBD2	TRBJ2-7	.	TGTGCCAGCAGCCAAGATTTACTAGCGGAGAAAGGTCTGTACTTC	CASSQDLLAEKGLYF
TRBV19	.	TRBJ1-2	.	TGTGCCAGTAGTATATCGTTATCCGGCTACACCTTC	CASSISLSGYTF
TRBV6-1	.	TRBJ2-1	.	TGTGCCAGCAGTAAGACTCGGAGTGAGCAGTTCTTC	CASSKTRSEQFF
TRBV10-3	.	TRBJ2-2	.	TGTGCCATCAGTGATACGAACACCGGGGAGCTGTTTTTT	CAISDTNTGELFF
TRBV5-4	TRBD2	TRBJ2-1	.	TGTGCCAGCACCTCTAGCGGGAGGAGCTCCTACAATGAGCAGTTCTTC	CASTSSGRSSYNEQFF
TRBV9	.	TRBJ2-1	.	TGTGCCAGCAGCCCCCAGGGACAAACTGGGCTCAATGAGCAGTTCTTC	CASSPQGQTGLNEQFF
TRBV11-3	TRBD2	TRBJ2-3	.	TGTGCCAGCAGCCCGGGACTAGCGGGAGGCCCGTACTCCACAGATACGCAGTATTTT	CASSPGLAGGPYSTDTQYF
TRBV5-6	.	TRBJ1-2	.	TGTGCCAGCAGCGAGGACGGGGGTGGCTACACCTTC	CASSEDGGGYTF
TRBV29-1	TRBD2	TRBJ2-2	.	TGCAGCGCCGCAGGCCATTCGACTAGCGAATACACCGGGGAGCTGCTTTTT	CSAAGHSTSEYTGELLF
TRBV28	.	TRBJ2-5	.	TGTGCCAGCAGTTTAGACTGGGGAGAGACCCAGTACTTC	CASSLDWGETQYF
TRBV4-3	.	TRBJ2-7	once	TGCGCCAGCAGCCAAGAAAAGGGGACATTAGGCGAGCAGTACTTC	CASSQEKGTLGEQYF
TRBV6-9	.	TRBJ2-7	.	TGTGCCAGCAGTCCGAGATCAGGGAGAGGCGAGCAGTACTTC	CASSPRSGRGEQYF
TRBV15	.	TRBJ1-3	.	TGTGCCACCAGCAGAGATTTGGGGGCCTCTGGAAACACCATATATTTT	CATSRDLGASGNTIYF
TRBV15	.	TRBJ2-3	.	TGTGCCACCAGCAGAGATCAGGAGAGAACGCAGTATTTT	CATSRDQERTQYF
TRBV30	.	TRBJ2-1	.	TGTGCCTGGGCAATATCTTTCTACAATGAGCAGTTCTTC	CAWAISFYNEQFF
TRBV7-2	.	TRBJ2-7	.	TGTGCCAGCAGCTTAAGTCCGGGACAACACTACGAGCAGTACTTC	CASSLSPGQHYEQYF
TRBV27	.	TRBJ2-6	.	TGTGCCAGCAGTTTACAAAGACAGTCTGGCAGTCCTGGGGCCAACGTCCTGACTTTC	CASSLQRQSGSPGANVLTF
TRBV9	.	TRBJ1-1	.	TGTGCCAGCACACAGGAACCTCGGATGAACACTGAAGCTTTCTTT	CASTQEPRMNTEAFF
TRBV6-5	.	TRBJ1-1	.	TGTGCCAGCAGTTACGGCGTTGGGGTGGCCACTGAAGCTTTCTTT	CASSYGVGVATEAFF
TRBV28	.	TRBJ2-7	.	TGTGCCATCTCGAGAGGGGCCTGGTACGAGCAGTACTTC	CAISRGAWYEQYF
TRBV2	TRBD2	TRBJ2-6	.	TGTGCCAGCAGTGAAGGACTAGCGGGACTTTCTGGGGCCAACGTCCTGACTTTC	CASSEGLAGLSGANVLTF
TRBV11-1	TRBD2	TRBJ2-1	.	TGTGCCAGCACGATAGCGGGTACCTCCTACAATGAGCAGTTCTTC	CASTIAGTSYNEQFF
TRBV18	TRBD1	TRBJ1-6	.	TGTGCCAGCTCACTCGACAGGGTAGGTGCGAATTCACCCCTCCACTTT	CASSLDRVGANSPLHF
TRBV5-4	TRBD1	TRBJ2-2	.	TGTGCCAGCAGCTTTGAGCCAAACAGGGGCGGGGAGCTGTTTTTT	CASSFEPNRGGELFF
TRBV19	.	TRBJ2-5	.	TGTGCCAGTAGGGACGGGGCGGAGATCGAGACCCAGTACTTC	CASRDGAEIETQYF
TRBV27	.	TRBJ2-6	.	TGTGCCAGCAGTCCCCACGGGTACGGGGCCAACGTCCTGACTTTC	CASSPHGYGANVLTF
TRBV12-5	.	TRBJ1-2	.	TGTGCTAGTGGTTCCCTCCCGGAAAGACAGAGAAACTATGGCTACACCTTC	CASGSLPERQRNYGYTF
TRBV11-2	.	TRBJ1-1	once	TGTGCCAGCAGCTTAAGGCCAGGGTTGTTATACGCTGAAGCTTTCTTT	CASSLRPGLLYAEAFF
TRBV7-2	.	TRBJ2-1	.	TGTGCCAGCAGCCTAACACCAGGGCGGAGTACTCCTTACAATGAGCAGTTCTTC	CASSLTPGRSTPYNEQFF
TRBV10-3	.	TRBJ2-2	.	TGTGCCATCAGTGACGTCCAACCCGGGGAGCTGTTTTTT	CAISDVQPGELFF
TRBV4-3	.	TRBJ1-5	.	TGCGCCAGCAGCCAGGACTGGAGGGGACCTCAGCCCCAGCATTTT	CASSQDWRGPQPQHF
TRBV2	TRBD2	TRBJ2-7	.	TGTGCCAGCAGTGAAGCGCATAGGACTAGCGGGCGACCGAGGGACGAGCAGTACTTC	CASSEAHRTSGRPRDEQYF
TRBV11-2	.	TRBJ1-1	.	TGTGCCAGCAGCTTAGGAACCGGAACTAAAGCTTTCTTT	CASSLGTGTKAFF
TRBV6-5	TRBD2	TRBJ2-1	.	TGTGCCAGCAGTGCCTCCGGGACTAGCTTCGATGAGCAGTTCTTC	CASSASGTSFDEQFF
TRBV30	TRBD1	TRBJ1-2	few	TGTGCCTGGAGGGACAGGGCAAACTATGGCTACACCTTC	CAWRDRANYGYTF
TRBV27	TRBD2	TRBJ2-7	.	TGTGCCAACCCGTGCGAATCCCTGACTAGCCCGTACTTC	CANPCESLTSPYF
TRBV27	.	TRBJ1-6	once	TGTGCCAGCAGTGCCAGCTCCTATAATTCACCCCTCCACTTT	CASSASSYNSPLHF
TRBV12-5	TRBD1	TRBJ2-7	.	TGTGCTAGTGGTTTAGACAGGGCGGGTGAGCAGTACTTC	CASGLDRAGEQYF
TRBV18	.	TRBJ1-3	.	TGTGCCAGCTCACGGATTCGAGGCGAGAGCTCTGGAAACACCATATATTTT	CASSRIRGESSGNTIYF
TRBV5-4	.	TRBJ1-1	.	TGTGCCAGCAGCTTTGGAGGAGACCTGACTGAAGCTTTCTTT	CASSFGGDLTEAFF
TRBV7-2	.	TRBJ2-3	.	TGTGCCAGCAGCTTAACAGATACGCAGTATTTT	CASSLTDTQYF
TRBV11-3	.	TRBJ1-6	.	TGTGCCAGCAGCTCCACCCTGGGGCGGTCTAGCACCCTCCACTTT	CASSSTLGRSSTLHF
TRBV6-5	.	TRBJ2-7	few	TGTGCCAGCAGTGAGGACGGCTACGAGCAGTACTTC	CASSEDGYEQYF
TRBV27	TRBD2	TRBJ2-7	.	TGTGCCAGCAGCCCTTTTAGCGGGAGTCCCTACGAGCAGTACTTC	CASSPFSGSPYEQYF
TRBV9	.	TRBJ1-5	.	TGTGCCAGCAGCGTAGGACAGTTCAATCAGCCCCAGCATTTT	CASSVGQFNQPQHF
TRBV30	.	TRBJ2-5	few	TGTGCCTGGACTTCAGCGCAACAAGAGACCCAGTACTTC	CAWTSAQQETQYF
TRBV7-2	TRBD2	TRBJ2-3	.	TGTGCCAGCAGCTTCGCCGGCAGTAGCGGGAGGTACGCAGATACGCAGTATTTT	CASSFAGSSGRYADTQYF
TRBV6-6	.	TRBJ2-7	.	TGTGCCAGCAGTTACGGCAGCGGAGGTTCCTACGAGCAGTACTTC	CASSYGSGGSYEQYF